The clone carrying this T cell receptor (beta chain) was found a few times. The CDR3 totals 16 residues. This specimen belongs to a study of blood T cell repertoires in COVID-19. Clones were sequenced by immunoSEQ multiplex PCR, and TCRdb holds only the in-frame ones, with some missing. The sample contains under 150,000 clones, around 84% of which appear only once. The source material was peripheral blood. This clonotype was obtained from a woman aged 40 to 50 with acute or convalescent COVID-19. This chain connects TRBV21-1 to TRBJ1-5. TRBV21-1 is tagged as a pseudogene. The CDR3 is CASSKRGYRGNQPQHF. The DNA of the CDR3 is TGTGCCAGCAGCAAACGCGGGTATCGGGGCAATCAGCCCCAGCATTTT.